The clone carrying this T cell receptor (beta chain) appeared a few times. Naivety among CD8 cells was defined by CD45RO negativity and positive CCR7 selection, thereby excluding terminally differentiated effector memory CD45RA+ cells. Clones were read by immunoSEQ multiplex PCR, and TCRdb kept only the in-frame ones, dropping some. The repertoire holds about 680,000 clones, with 92% as singletons. These data come from a study of shared clonotypes between healthy human individuals. CDR1 is MNHEY, CDR2 SMNVEV, per germline (reference sequence). The ends were cut back, 4 bases at V and 8 bases at J, with 8 bases in the middle. CDR3 length: 11 residues.

The chain couples TRBV27 to TRBJ1-2; D remains ambiguous. The specimen was naive CD8+ T cells sorted from blood. The TCR originated in a man aged 30-40 years in good health. The CDR3 loop is CASSSSLGYTF. The CDR3 DNA follows: TGTGCCAGCAGTTCCTCTTTGGGCTACACCTTC.